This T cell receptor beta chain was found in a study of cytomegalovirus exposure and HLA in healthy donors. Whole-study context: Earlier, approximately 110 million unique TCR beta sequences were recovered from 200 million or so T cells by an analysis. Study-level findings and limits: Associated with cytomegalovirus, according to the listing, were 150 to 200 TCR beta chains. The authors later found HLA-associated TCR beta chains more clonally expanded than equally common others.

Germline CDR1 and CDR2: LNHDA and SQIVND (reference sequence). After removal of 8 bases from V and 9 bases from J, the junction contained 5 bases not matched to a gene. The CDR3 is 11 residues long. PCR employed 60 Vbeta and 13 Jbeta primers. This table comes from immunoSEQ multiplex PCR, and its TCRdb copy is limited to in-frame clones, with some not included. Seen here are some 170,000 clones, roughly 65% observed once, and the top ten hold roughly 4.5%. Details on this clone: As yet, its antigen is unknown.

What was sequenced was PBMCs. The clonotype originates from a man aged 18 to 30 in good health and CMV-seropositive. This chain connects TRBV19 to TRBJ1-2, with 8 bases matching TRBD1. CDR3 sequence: CASDRGTSYTF. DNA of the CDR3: TGTGCCAGTGACAGGGGAACAAGCTACACCTTC.